These 18 T cell receptor beta chains were all obtained from the same sample, sequenced in a study of blood T cell repertoires in COVID-19. The method was immunoSEQ multiplex PCR; TCRdb's version includes in-frame clones alone and lacks a portion of them. The repertoire holds some 240,000 clones, around 80% seen once, with approximately 4% in the top ten. Sequencing input: PBMCs or T cells enriched from blood (not recorded which). These receptors came from a man between 25 and 39 years old with acute COVID-19.

The CDR3 sequence: CASSLTESSYEQYV. The CDR3, as DNA: TGTGCCAGCAGTTTAACCGAGAGCTCCTACGAGCAGTACGTC. This chain links TRBV28 with TRBJ2-7; D is unresolved. CDR3 size: 14 residues. V lost 2 bases and J 0 bases, leaving 8 bases between the germline ends. Germline CDR1 and CDR2: MDHEN and SYDVKM.

This rearrangement joins TRBV7-9 to TRBJ2-7, with TRBD2 as a possible D gene (7 bases). Germline-derived CDR1 and CDR2 are SEHNR and FQNEAQ (reference sequence). This CDR3 has 16 residues. V was cut by 4 bases and J by 0 bases, with 16 bases left in between. The chain's CDR3 is CASSSGGRGSSYEQYV. As DNA, the CDR3 is TGTGCCAGCAGCTCCGGGGGGCGGGGAAGCTCCTACGAGCAGTACGTC.

The chain is built from TRBV5-1 and TRBJ2-5, with D tentatively TRBD1 (6 bases). There are 15 residues in the CDR3. Germline V gene sequence: CDR1 SGHRS, CDR2 YFSETQ. V lost 0 bases and J 5 bases, leaving 14 bases between the germline ends. CDR3 sequence: CASSLERGSFETQYF. Here the CDR3 DNA reads TGCGCCAGCAGCTTGGAAAGGGGGTCATTCGAGACCCAGTACTTC.

V usage is TRBV19 and J usage is TRBJ2-1; possible D gene TRBD2, 5 bases. V lost 4 bases to trimming and J lost 6 bases, with 16 bases between them. Germline CDR1 reads LNHDA; CDR2 reads SQIVND (reference sequence). This CDR3 is 15 amino acids long. CDR3 bases: TGTGCCAGTAGTAAGCGGCCAGGCTCGCTCAATGAGCAGTTCTTC. Residues: CASSKRPGSLNEQFF.

The V call is TRBV3-1 (or the pseudogene TRBV3-2), the J call TRBJ2-3; 14 bases align to TRBD2. V lost 2 bases and J lost 4; bases outside the gene matches: 11. CDR1 is LGHDT and CDR2 is YNNKEL in the germline V gene (reference sequence). The CDR3 extends over 19 amino acids. The CDR3 sequence: CASSQKGGLAGGWADTQYF. The CDR3, as DNA: TGTGCCAGCAGCCAAAAAGGCGGACTAGCGGGAGGTTGGGCAGATACGCAGTATTTT.

The V and J genes are TRBV21-1 and TRBJ2-7; the table assigns TRBD1, which was not confirmed against the DNA. TRBV21-1 is labeled a pseudogene. This CDR3 has 16 amino acids. The CDR3 here is CASSAAGTEDAYEQYV. The CDR3, as DNA: TGTGCCAGCAGCGCAGCCGGGACAGAAGATGCCTACGAGCAGTACGTC.

CDR3 DNA sequence: TGCGCCAGCAGACCACAGGGCAGGGCTGAAGCTTTCTTT. Translation gives CASRPQGRAEAFF. This chain uses TRBV5-1 with TRBJ1-1, with D maybe TRBD1 (6 bases). The CDR3 covers 13 residues. Germline V gene data show CDR1 as SGHRS and CDR2 as YFSETQ. V was cut by 5 bases and J by 6 bases, with 14 bases left in between.

V is TRBV15 and J is TRBJ1-4, with TRBD1 as a possible D gene (6 bases). V lost 0 bases, J lost 8 bases, and 16 bases lay in between. This CDR3 region has 16 residues. Germline CDR1 LNHNV, CDR2 YYDKDF (reference sequence). In DNA, the CDR3 is TGTGCCACCAGCAGAGATCGGACTCAGGGGATGGAAAAACTGTTTTTT. The encoded protein is CATSRDRTQGMEKLFF.

This clone appeared a single time. J is TRBJ2-1 and V is TRBV27; 9 positions agree with TRBD2. J was trimmed by 4 bases and V by 4 bases; bases with no gene match: 8. Germline V CDR1 and CDR2: MNHEY, SMNVEV (reference sequence). The CDR3 has 16 amino acids. CDR3 residues: CASSSWGSGGYNEQFF. The CDR3 DNA reads TGTGCCAGCAGTTCCTGGGGTAGCGGGGGATACAATGAGCAGTTCTTC.

This chain connects TRBV5-4 to TRBJ1-2; D unresolved. V was cut by 4 bases and J by 2 bases, with 9 bases left in between. This CDR3 is 13 amino acids long. Germline CDR1 SGHNT, CDR2 YYREEE (reference sequence). The CDR3 loop reads CASSIDNNYGYTF. The CDR3 nucleotides read TGTGCCAGCAGCATAGACAACAACTATGGCTACACCTTC.

The chain is built from TRBV11-3 and TRBJ2-7; 7 nucleotides line up with TRBD1. The germline CDR1 and CDR2 sequences are SGHNT and YENEEA. The length of the CDR3 is 14 residues. Germline trimming cut 5 bases from V and 4 bases from J; bases unmatched to any gene: 8. In DNA, the CDR3 is TGTGCCAGCAGCGACAGGGCTTTACCTTACGAGCAGTACGTC. Translation: CASSDRALPYEQYV.

This sequence joins TRBV14 and TRBJ2-5; the D is unclear. In germline, CDR1 is SGHDN, CDR2 FVKESK. The ends were cut back, 4 bases at V and 2 bases at J, with 11 bases in the middle. This CDR3 is built from 14 residues. In DNA form, the CDR3 reads TGTGCCAGCAGCCCACGACAACAACAAGAGACCCAGTACTTC. As protein: CASSPRQQQETQYF.

The chain links TRBV4-3 to TRBJ1-2, with 7 bases that match TRBD1. V lost 0 bases to trimming and J lost 5 bases; unmatched junction nucleotides: 6. The CDR3 loop spans 15 amino acids. Germline-derived CDR1 and CDR2 are LGHNA and YSLEER. The DNA for the CDR3 is TGCGCCAGCAGCCAAGATGCGACAGGGTGGTATGGCTACACCTTC. This sequence encodes CASSQDATGWYGYTF.

The chain recombines TRBV14 with TRBJ2-2, with TRBD1 matching over 10 bases. The CDR3 consists of 14 residues. Germline V CDR1 and CDR2: SGHDN, FVKESK. The ends lost 8 bases at V and 2 bases at J; junction bases unmatched: 2. The CDR3 spells CASGQGDNTGELFF. CDR3 coding DNA: TGTGCCAGCGGACAGGGGGATAACACCGGGGAGCTGTTTTTT.

The chain has TRBV25-1 and TRBJ1-6; D possibly corresponds to TRBD1 (5 bases). Germline assignment: CDR1 MGHDK and CDR2 SYGVNS. The CDR3 runs to 12 residues. Trimming removed 6 bases from V and 6 bases from J, with 6 bases in between. The CDR3 sequence: CASSQGNSPLHF. CDR3 DNA sequence: TGTGCCAGCAGCCAGGGTAATTCACCCCTCCACTTT.

The chain uses TRBV3-1 (or the pseudogene TRBV3-2) and TRBJ1-2; tentative D call: TRBD1 (5 bases). Germline assignment: CDR1 LGHDT and CDR2 YNNKEL (reference sequence). Trimming left V 1 base short and J 3 bases short, with 12 bases between. The CDR3 consists of 15 residues. The CDR3 region is CASSQGSGKDYGYTF. CDR3 DNA: TGTGCCAGCAGCCAAGGGTCAGGGAAGGACTATGGCTACACCTTC.

This clone was detected a few times. This chain links TRBV19 with TRBJ2-7, with TRBD2 matching over 10 bases. Germline V CDR1 and CDR2: LNHDA, SQIVND (reference sequence). Unmatched junction bases numbered 13, after V lost 10 bases and J lost 7 bases. The CDR3 spans 14 residues. The CDR3 DNA reads TGTGCCACGATGGCTAGCGGGAGTTCAGGAGAGCAGTACGTC. Its translation is CATMASGSSGEQYV.

This clone was observed a few times. The genes are TRBV6-5 and TRBJ1-3; D not resolved. Germline V gene sequence: CDR1 MNHEY, CDR2 SVGAGI. The CDR3 runs 14 residues. V was shortened by 7 bases and J by 0 bases, with 10 bases between the two germline ends. The CDR3 coding sequence is TGTGCCAGCAATCCGCGGGGCTCTGGAAACACCATATATTTT. It yields the protein CASNPRGSGNTIYF.